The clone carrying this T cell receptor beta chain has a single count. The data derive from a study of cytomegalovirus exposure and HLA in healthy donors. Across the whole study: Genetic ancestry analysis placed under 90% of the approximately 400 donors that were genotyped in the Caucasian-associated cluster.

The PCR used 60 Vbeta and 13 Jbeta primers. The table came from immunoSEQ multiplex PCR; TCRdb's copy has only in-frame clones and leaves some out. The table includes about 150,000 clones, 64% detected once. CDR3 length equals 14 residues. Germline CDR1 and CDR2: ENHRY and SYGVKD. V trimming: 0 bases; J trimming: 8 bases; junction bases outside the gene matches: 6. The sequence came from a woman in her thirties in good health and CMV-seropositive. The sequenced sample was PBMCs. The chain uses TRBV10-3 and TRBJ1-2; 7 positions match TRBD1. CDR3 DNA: TGTGCCATCAGTGAGTCAGGGGACAGATCCGGCTACACCTTC. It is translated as CAISESGDRSGYTF.